This T cell receptor (beta chain) was observed in a study of identical twins (dated by TCRdb to the mid-2010s). In the study overall: To test whether fetal clonotypes persist, the study used deep sequencing on TCR alpha and beta repertoires from monozygotic twins, unrelated adults of various ages, and cord blood. Replicate twin experiments were performed at different times using different library preparation protocols to rule out contamination. The investigation overall reported the following: Recombination models systematically underestimated out-of-frame TCR alpha sharing in monozygotic twins but agreed with sharing between unrelated individuals. Compared with coincidental sharing between unrelated individuals, an excess of low generation-probability sequences was observed among out-of-frame TCR alpha sequences shared between twins. Because the same donors could not be followed over many years, conclusions were based on cross-sectional statistical analysis. Zero-insertion analyses could be partly confounded by invariant T cells such as MAIT and iNKT, though diverse VJ usage argued against such confounding for most clonotypes. A weaker excess of twin sharing was found in beta out-of-frame sequences because the signal-to-noise ratio was lowered by fewer shared sequences. Fewer insertions were carried by abundant cord blood beta clonotypes; a weaker similar trend was observed in young adult naive repertoires, while no such trend was observed in memory repertoires.

CDR1 and CDR2 were assigned from the germline V gene (reference sequence) as DFQATT and SNEGSKA. The germline ends are 19 bases apart after V is trimmed by 3 bases and J by 5 bases. The CDR3, cysteine through phenylalanine, is 16 amino acids long. Kept here is only the CDR3 DNA, which spans 48 bases and is read in frame from base 1. Only healthy Caucasian donors were included. The twin cohort comprised three pairs of female monozygotic twins, all aged roughly 18 to 30 years. Using Miltenyi CD45RO+ enrichment and human naive T-cell isolation kits, memory (CD45RO+) and naive T cells were isolated from PBMC. The library was built by means of 5' RACE. The run used an Illumina HiSeq 2000. Template switching introduced a universal primer binding site; the final cDNA contained a unique molecular identifier, enabling accurate counting of TCR cDNA molecules. First-strand cDNA for TCR alpha and beta chains was synthesized from specific primers in the conserved constant-segment region. Each cDNA library was double barcoded, with a SMART-Mk sample barcode plus Illumina barcodes, to control for contamination. TruSeq adapter sequences and Illumina sample barcodes were added in two successive PCR steps. The Illumina HiSeq platform was used with custom primers to sequence TCR alpha and beta cDNA libraries. The paper's data handling went like this. MiGEC processed the raw reads to extract unique molecular identifiers, while MiXCR was used to determine the CDR3 positions. Recombination models were inferred per individual with the repgenHMM and IGoR tools using an EM algorithm. Shared clonotypes were analyzed with the tcR package in R, and sharing was normalized by the product of cloneset sizes. To study raw recombination without the effects of thymic and clonal selection, out-of-frame nonproductive sequences were analyzed. The public reads were quality trimmed at Q25 with fastp and then assembled into clones with MiXCR by TCRdb, keeping productive beta chains. One record per CDR3 amino acid sequence lists the most common genes and DNA. These V and J calls rely on TCRdb rather than the paper's analysis. Present in this sample are hundreds of thousands of distinct CDR3 sequences, more than 6.5% of which were seen just once. The leading ten clones occupy around 2.1% of the sample.

This clonotype turned up a few times. This receptor's antigen is unknown. Base qualities were left out, and no much larger clone turns up one base away. The data also belong to a second study, concerning yellow fever vaccine responses in identical twins. The second study also describes: According to the authors, in identical twins the way T cells responded to vaccination appeared partly convergent and partly personalized. In identical twins, the study followed T cell clones that responded to the vaccine with precision.

This chain joins TRBV20-1 to TRBJ1-4, with TRBD1 perhaps the D gene, on 6 matching bases. This TCR was recovered from a woman in her late teens or twenties in good health. Sequencing was carried out using memory (CD45RO+) T cells sorted from blood. The cell subset or site tag for this specimen amounts to: CD45RO+ enriched T cells. The sequenced DNA: TGCAGTGCTAGTGAGGTTGTGTGGGACACCAATGAAAAACTGTTTTTT. Its protein reads: CSASEVVWDTNEKLFF.